Listed below are T cell receptor beta chains from one sample, sequenced in a study of T cells after yellow fever vaccination. TCRdb reprocessed the 5' RACE reads with MiXCR, giving one entry per CDR3 protein. The table shows some 300,000 distinct CDR3 sequences, with around 4% occurring only once. Source: PBMCs, taken on the day of the yellow fever booster vaccination. The receptors come from a man between 18 and 35 years old who received the YFV17D yellow fever vaccine. CDR3s include the opening cysteine and the closing phenylalanine or tryptophan. Fields, in order: V gene, D gene, clone size, J gene, CDR3 protein, CDR3 DNA. A D gene is named only where the DNA matches it firmly. Rows give clone size only sometimes, using once, few, many, or a class for an expanded clone.

TRBV5-1,-,-,TRBJ1-2,CASSSPPRVGYTF,TGCGCCAGCAGCTCCCCCCCCAGAGTTGGCTACACCTTC
TRBV5-1,-,many,TRBJ1-1,CASRAGRNGFAFF,TGCGCCAGCAGAGCTGGACGAAATGGGTTTGCTTTCTTT
TRBV6-2/TRBV6-3,-,once,TRBJ2-1,CASSYRYSYNEQFF,TGTGCCAGCAGTTACAGGTACTCCTACAATGAGCAGTTCTTC
TRBV5-1,-,-,TRBJ2-5,CASSTSYRDETQYF,TGCGCCAGCAGCACCTCATACAGAGATGAGACCCAGTACTTC
TRBV5-5,TRBD2,many,TRBJ2-2,CASSSLAGGPTGELFF,TGTGCCAGCAGCTCTTTAGCGGGGGGCCCCACCGGGGAGCTGTTTTTT
TRBV6-1,TRBD1,many,TRBJ2-6,CASRTKTGTGIYGSGANVLTF,TGTGCCAGCAGAACCAAGACCGGGACAGGGATTTATGGCTCCGGGGCCAACGTCCTGACTTTC
TRBV12-3/TRBV12-4,-,many,TRBJ1-2,CASRGSGYTF,TGTGCCAGCAGAGGGTCCGGCTACACCTTC
TRBV7-3,-,many,TRBJ2-1,CASSLLGLSSYNEQFF,TGTGCCAGCAGCTTATTGGGCCTGAGCTCCTACAATGAGCAGTTCTTC
TRBV5-1,-,many,TRBJ2-2,CASSPAGSIGELFF,TGCGCCAGCAGCCCGGCCGGTTCAATAGGGGAGCTGTTTTTT
TRBV11-2,TRBD2,few,TRBJ2-5,CASRLSGGEETQYF,TGTGCCAGCAGGTTAAGCGGGGGGGAGGAGACCCAGTACTTC
TRBV15,-,many,TRBJ2-5,CATSVGRGRVETQYF,TGTGCCACCAGCGTCGGGCGGGGGCGCGTGGAGACCCAGTACTTC
TRBV7-9,-,many,TRBJ2-7,CASSRLGDRSYEQYF,TGTGCCAGCAGCCGCCTTGGGGATCGCTCCTACGAGCAGTACTTC
TRBV4-3,-,few,TRBJ1-5,CASSRTLGMLNQPQHF,TGCGCCAGCAGCCGAACCCTCGGGATGCTCAATCAGCCCCAGCATTTT
TRBV5-1,TRBD1,many,TRBJ1-5,CASSLSGQGNQPQHF,TGCGCCAGCAGCTTGTCGGGACAGGGCAATCAGCCCCAGCATTTT
TRBV10-3,TRBD2,many,TRBJ2-1,CAISDEGGGINNEQFF,TGTGCCATCAGTGATGAAGGCGGGGGAATCAACAATGAGCAGTTCTTC
TRBV5-1,TRBD1,few,TRBJ1-4,CASSLTGDNEKLFF,TGCGCCAGCAGCCTTACAGGGGACAATGAAAAACTGTTTTTT
TRBV4-2,TRBD1,many,TRBJ1-2,CASSPEAGTGANYGYTF,TGTGCCAGCAGTCCAGAAGCCGGGACAGGGGCAAACTATGGCTACACCTTC
TRBV5-1,-,few,TRBJ1-2,CASSLEVLGNYGYTF,TGCGCCAGCAGCTTGGAGGTCCTCGGGAACTATGGCTACACCTTC
TRBV7-3,TRBD2,many,TRBJ2-1,CASSSLGTSGASYNEQFF,TGTGCCAGCAGCTCCCTAGGGACTAGCGGGGCTTCCTACAATGAGCAGTTCTTC
TRBV4-1,TRBD2,many,TRBJ2-3,CASSQEWASGGTDTQYF,TGCGCCAGCAGCCAAGAATGGGCTAGCGGGGGCACAGATACGCAGTATTTT
TRBV2,-,few,TRBJ2-7,CASSEGMAYEQYF,TGTGCCAGCAGTGAGGGGATGGCCTACGAGCAGTACTTC
TRBV29-1,-,-,TRBJ2-3,CSAARSPGESTDTQYF,TGCAGCGCCGCGCGGTCACCGGGGGAGAGCACAGATACGCAGTATTTT
TRBV9,-,-,TRBJ1-5,CASSAGSGYQPQHF,TGTGCCAGCAGCGCAGGGTCAGGTTATCAGCCCCAGCATTTT
TRBV7-9,-,many,TRBJ1-2,CASSPGTSEGNYGYTF,TGTGCCAGCAGCCCCGGGACGTCGGAGGGGAACTATGGCTACACCTTC
TRBV28,-,-,TRBJ1-6,CASMFSHVLIFDSPLHF,TGTGCCAGCATGTTCAGCCACGTTCTAATATTTGATTCACCCCTCCACTTT
TRBV5-6,-,-,TRBJ2-1,CASSRTLPSYNEQFF,TGTGCCAGCAGCCGCACCCTACCGTCCTACAATGAGCAGTTCTTC
TRBV27,TRBD2,many,TRBJ2-2,CATGLWQLNTGELFF,TGTGCCACGGGACTATGGCAGTTGAACACCGGGGAGCTGTTTTTT
TRBV7-2,-,few,TRBJ1-2,CASSLLVGTPGGYTF,TGTGCCAGCAGCTTATTGGTGGGGACGCCGGGGGGCTACACCTTC
TRBV12-3/TRBV12-4,-,few,TRBJ1-1,CASSLGPGSEAFF,TGTGCCAGCAGTTTAGGTCCCGGGAGTGAAGCTTTCTTT
TRBV20-1,TRBD2,-,TRBJ2-3,CSPSLAGRTDTQYF,TGCAGCCCCTCTCTAGCGGGGCGTACAGATACGCAGTATTTT
TRBV11-2,-,many,TRBJ2-3,CASSLGTRYTDTQYF,TGTGCCAGCAGCTTAGGAACCAGATACACAGATACGCAGTATTTT
TRBV11-2,-,-,TRBJ2-3,CASVLAGATDTQYF,TGTGCCAGCGTTCTGGCGGGGGCCACAGATACGCAGTATTTT
TRBV4-1,TRBD2,many,TRBJ2-1,CASSQDPGAGQKGEQFF,TGCGCCAGCAGCCAAGATCCAGGAGCGGGGCAAAAGGGGGAGCAGTTCTTC
TRBV7-6,-,-,TRBJ1-5,CASSLEARDQPQHF,TGTGCCAGCAGCTTAGAGGCGCGGGATCAGCCCCAGCATTTT
TRBV27,-,many,TRBJ2-6,CASSFVGAYGANVLTF,TGTGCCAGCAGTTTCGTGGGGGCGTATGGGGCCAACGTCCTGACTTTC
TRBV7-2,-,many,TRBJ1-2,CASSSYRVSGYTF,TGTGCCAGCAGCTCGTACAGGGTGTCCGGCTACACCTTC
TRBV2,TRBD1,many,TRBJ2-3,CASGEQGFADTQYF,TGTGCCAGCGGAGAACAGGGGTTCGCAGATACGCAGTATTTT
TRBV5-6,TRBD1,many,TRBJ2-7,CASSWTGAYEQYF,TGTGCCAGCAGCTGGACAGGGGCCTACGAGCAGTACTTC
TRBV29-1,-,many,TRBJ2-1,CSVPERSSYNEQFF,TGCAGCGTCCCCGAGAGGAGCTCCTACAATGAGCAGTTCTTC
TRBV6-1,-,many,TRBJ1-2,CASAITRGPYGYTF,TGTGCCAGCGCGATCACGCGGGGCCCCTATGGCTACACCTTC
TRBV5-5,-,many,TRBJ2-4,CASSPGGGLAKNIQYF,TGTGCCAGCAGCCCTGGAGGAGGGCTAGCCAAAAACATTCAGTACTTC
TRBV7-6,TRBD2,many,TRBJ2-1,CASTQNLGGDEQFF,TGTGCCAGCACCCAAAATTTGGGGGGGGATGAGCAGTTCTTC